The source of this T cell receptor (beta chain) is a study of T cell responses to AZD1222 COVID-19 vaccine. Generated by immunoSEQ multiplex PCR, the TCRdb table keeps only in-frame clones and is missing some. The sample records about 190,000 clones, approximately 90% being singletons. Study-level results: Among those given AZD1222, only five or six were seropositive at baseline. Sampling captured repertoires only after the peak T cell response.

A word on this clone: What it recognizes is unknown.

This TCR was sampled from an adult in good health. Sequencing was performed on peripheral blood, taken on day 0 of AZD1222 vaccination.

CDR3 sequence reads: CATSRDSGTDTQYF. CDR3 DNA: TGTGCCACCAGCAGAGATTCCGGAACAGATACGCAGTATTTT. The rearrangement uses TRBV15 and TRBJ2-3; D gene uncertain. With 0 bases removed from V and 3 bases from J, the gap between germline ends came to 7 bases. The CDR3 has 14 amino acids. Germline-derived CDR1 and CDR2 are LNHNV and YYDKDF (reference sequence).